The T cell receptor beta chain described here comes from a study of cytomegalovirus exposure and HLA in healthy donors. Overall study findings and caveats: An analysis that came later showed most CMV-associated TCR beta chains appearing HLA-restricted. CMV antigen specificity was confirmed in vitro for a few CMV-associated chains.

As regards this clone: The antigen remains unidentified.

The CDR3 is 14 residues long. Germline-derived CDR1 and CDR2 are SEHNR and FQNEAQ (reference sequence). Deletions cut 4 bases from V and 9 bases from J, with 16 bases between. In the PCR, 60 Vbeta and 13 Jbeta primers were used. Only in-frame clones appear in the TCRdb table, and some are missing; sequencing was by immunoSEQ multiplex PCR. The sample yields around 160,000 clones, approximately 78% seen once. The sequence came from a man aged 35 to 55 in good health and CMV-seropositive. Source material: PBMCs. The rearrangement joins TRBV7-9 to TRBJ2-1, with D possibly being TRBD2 (5 bases). CDR3 in amino acids: CASSYHEGLSEQFF. Written as DNA, the CDR3 is TGTGCCAGCAGCTACCACGAGGGCCTCTCTGAGCAGTTCTTC.